These 3 T cell receptor beta chains were all obtained from the same sample, sequenced in a study of T-cell memory formation after mild COVID-19. TCRdb recomputed calls from the 5' RACE reads with MiXCR, one row per CDR3 protein. The sample has roughly 600,000 distinct CDR3 sequences; roughly 18% are singletons. The source material was PBMCs or a T cell subset sorted from them (not recorded which). The receptor set was obtained from an adult woman who had mild COVID-19 (a few samples of this study predate the infection). Cell type and time point are not known.

This clonotype was seen a few times. The chain couples TRBV9 to TRBJ1-2; D remains ambiguous. This CDR3 spans 14 amino acids. Trimming removed 0 bases at V and 3 bases at J, with 9 bases between. Germline lookup yields CDR1 SGDLS and CDR2 YYNGEE. Here the CDR3 reads CASSVESGYYGYTF. The CDR3 region has the DNA TGTGCCAGCAGCGTAGAGAGCGGATACTATGGCTACACCTTC.

The table lists this clonotype with a few counts. The chain employs TRBV29-1 and TRBJ2-7; D is ambiguous. Germline V CDR1 and CDR2: SQVTM, ANQGSEA. The CDR3 is made up of 10 amino acids. V dropped 4 bases and J dropped 3 bases, with 4 bases sitting between them. In nucleotides, the CDR3 is TGCAGCGTTGGAGTCTACGAGCAGTACTTC. Protein: CSVGVYEQYF.

This clonotype was detected only a few times. The chain combines TRBV5-1 with TRBJ2-1; D is possibly TRBD2 (6 bases). In germline, CDR1 is SGHRS, CDR2 YFSETQ. V was trimmed by 7 bases and J by 4 bases, leaving 15 bases between them. The CDR3 has 14 amino acids. The chain's CDR3 is CASRLLAQYNEQFF. The DNA for the CDR3 is TGCGCCAGCCGGTTGCTAGCGCAATACAATGAGCAGTTCTTC.